This T cell receptor beta chain was sequenced for a study of blood T cell repertoires in COVID-19. The length of the CDR3 is 14 residues. Germline lookup yields CDR1 MNHEY and CDR2 SMNVEV (reference sequence). V lost 2 bases, J lost 3 bases, and 7 bases lay in between. The study assigned cohorts using participant-reported clinical history. Authors' processing steps: By means of reference gene primer amplification, nucleated cell counts were estimated. Assay: immunoSEQ multiplex PCR; the TCRdb copy retains only in-frame clones and omits some. V, J and clone size were drawn from that table, and D and trimming were deduced from the DNA. There are about 260,000 clones in the sample; around 88% occur only once, and more than 2% lies in the top ten. This clone was detected once.

The V and J genes are TRBV27 and TRBJ1-4, with D unclear. The sequencing input was PBMCs or T cells enriched from blood (not recorded which). The receptor's source is a woman in her 50s who had recovered from COVID-19. The CDR3 region has the DNA TGTGCCAGCAGTTTAATCGGGGCTAATGAAAAACTGTTTTTT. Encoded protein: CASSLIGANEKLFF.